A single sample gave rise to the 4 T cell receptor beta chains below, sequenced in a study of control samples from healthy donors and cancer patients. Produced via immunoSEQ multiplex PCR; TCRdb's table is partial and in-frame only. The table lists about 130,000 clones, around nine tenths of them singletons. Specimen: blood. The receptors here all came from a young man in good health.

The chain carries TRBV5-1 and TRBJ2-7, with TRBD2 as a possible D gene (5 bases). Trimming took off 0 bases at V and 6 bases at J, with 13 bases between the two ends. The germline V gene has CDR1 SGHRS and CDR2 YFSETQ. The CDR3 consists of 14 residues. The CDR3 region has the DNA TGCGCCAGCAGCTTGGTCTCCGGTCTAGCCGAGCAGTACTTC. Translating gives CASSLVSGLAEQYF.

The chain is built from TRBV10-3 and TRBJ1-2; TRBD1 aligns across 10 bases. CDR3 length: 16 residues. Germline V gene sequence: CDR1 ENHRY, CDR2 SYGVKD. V shed 8 bases and J 1 base; nucleotides not matched to a gene: 10. CDR3 in DNA: TGTGCCATCCACCGGGACAGGGGACACTATAACTATGGCTACACCTTC. Protein: CAIHRDRGHYNYGYTF.

The table lists this clone with a few counts. V and J are TRBV7-9 and TRBJ2-6; D remains ambiguous. From germline, CDR1 is SEHNR and CDR2 FQNEAQ (reference sequence). Trimming stripped 8 bases from V and 0 bases from J, with 11 bases between. CDR3 length: 15 amino acids. The CDR3 DNA reads as TGTGCCAGCGGGCGAATCTTCTCTGGGGCCAACGTCCTGACTTTC. The encoded protein is CASGRIFSGANVLTF.

This chain joins TRBV29-1 and TRBJ1-4; D is unclear. CDR1 and CDR2 (germline): SQVTM, ANQGSEA. The CDR3 spans 13 residues. V shed 2 bases and J shed 6 bases, with 10 bases lying between them. In nucleotides, the CDR3 is TGCAGCGTTGAACCCTGGACGGATGAAAAACTGTTTTTT. Translation: CSVEPWTDEKLFF. The whole variable domain, filled in from reference TRBV29-1 and TRBJ1-4, reads SAVISQKPSRDICQRGTSLTIQCQVDSQVTMMFWYRQQPGQSLTLIATANQGSEATYESGFVIDKFPISRPNLTFSTLTVSNMSPEDSSIYLCSVEPWTDEKLFFGSGTQLSVL.